Below, 20 T cell receptor beta chains from the same sample are listed, as sequenced in a study of PD-1 blockade in classical Hodgkin lymphoma. As for time point: newly diagnosed, previously untreated cHL patient sample. Thawed PBMCs yielded CD4+ T cells through magnetic negative selection. Some clones are missing from TCRdb's copy, which holds only in-frame ones; the method was immunoSEQ multiplex PCR. The top ten clones hold 0.3% to 0.4% of a sample with roughly 27,000 clones, roughly 90% of them seen once. Sequencing used CD4+ T cells from blood. These receptors were taken from a human donor with classical Hodgkin lymphoma.

The chain employs TRBV7-2 and TRBJ2-1; perhaps TRBD1 as D (5 bases). The V end was cut by 1 base, the J end by 10 bases, with 14 bases between. CDR3 length: 14 residues. Germline values: CDR1 SGHTA, CDR2 FQGNSA. DNA for the CDR3: TGTGCCAGCAGCTTAGATGGGGCCACTCGGGAGCAGTTCTTC. Translated: CASSLDGATREQFF.

V gene TRBV7-9 combines with J gene TRBJ1-1, with D perhaps TRBD1 (6 bases). Germline-derived CDR1 and CDR2 are SEHNR and FQNEAQ (reference sequence). Deletions cut 5 bases from V and 4 bases from J, with 11 bases between. This CDR3 contains 13 residues. CDR3 coding DNA: TGTGCCAGCAGCACACAGGGAGGCACTGAAGCTTTCTTT. Its translation is CASSTQGGTEAFF.

The chain joins TRBV6-1 to TRBJ2-1, with 10 nucleotides matching TRBD2. The V segment lost 6 bases and the J segment 6 bases; nucleotides outside the gene matches: 5. The CDR3 length is 14 residues. Germline CDR1 reads MNHNS; CDR2 reads SASEGT. The chain's CDR3 is CASRASGRRNEQFF. CDR3 DNA: TGTGCCAGCAGAGCTAGCGGGAGACGCAATGAGCAGTTCTTC.

About this clone: Germline and junction disagree at one end, which may indicate a read error. V gene TRBV10-3 combines with J gene TRBJ2-7; D is unresolved. The CDR3 length is 13 residues. Germline CDR1 is ENHRY and CDR2 is SYGVKD. The CDR3 spells CAIRETASGTENF. CDR3 coding DNA: TGTGCCATCAGGGAGACGGCGTCGGGCACGGAGAACTTC.

This sequence joins TRBV5-1 and TRBJ1-3; no clear D gene. CDR1 SGHRS and CDR2 YFSETQ come from the germline V gene. The CDR3 extends over 15 amino acids. The V gene lost 5 bases and the J gene lost 0 bases, with 12 bases spanning the gap. CDR3 residues: CASRERSGSGNTIYF. In DNA, the CDR3 is TGCGCCAGCAGGGAAAGGTCGGGCTCTGGAAACACCATATATTTT.

This clone was seen once. The V gene is TRBV7-9, the J gene TRBJ1-1; D not resolved. CDR3 size: 13 residues. V was cut by 5 bases and J by 2 bases, with 9 bases left in between. Germline loops: CDR1 SEHNR, CDR2 FQNEAQ (reference sequence). CDR3 sequence reads: CASSQLHNTEAFF. CDR3 coding DNA: TGTGCCAGCAGCCAACTGCATAACACTGAAGCTTTCTTT.

This clone was seen just once. The chain is built from TRBV10-2 and TRBJ2-5; 15 positions match TRBD2. Germline values: CDR1 WSHSY, CDR2 SAAADI. This CDR3 has 17 residues. J lost 0 bases, V lost 8 bases, and 7 bases had no gene match. This CDR3 is CASARTSGRANQETQYF. CDR3 nucleotide sequence: TGCGCCAGCGCACGGACTAGCGGGAGGGCTAACCAAGAGACCCAGTACTTC.

The V and J genes are TRBV7-2 and TRBJ1-4; D is uncertain. The CDR3 totals 15 residues. Deletions cut 0 bases from V and 5 bases from J, with 10 bases between. Germline-derived CDR1 and CDR2 are SGHTA and FQGNSA. Written as DNA, the CDR3 is TGTGCCAGCAGCTTAGCGGAGGGCCGAAATGAAAAACTGTTTTTT. Translation gives CASSLAEGRNEKLFF.

V gene TRBV5-1 combines with J gene TRBJ2-1; 9 bases match TRBD2. The CDR3 spans 16 residues. Per the germline V gene, CDR1 is SGHRS and CDR2 is YFSETQ. Trimming cost V 5 bases and J 4 bases; bases outside gene matches: 10. Written as DNA, the CDR3 is TGCGCCAGCAGTCAAAATAGCGGGAGTACTTACAATGAGCAGTTCTTC. Protein sequence: CASSQNSGSTYNEQFF.

This chain connects TRBV7-8 to TRBJ2-7, with a weak D call TRBD2 (6 bases). The germline V gene has CDR1 SGHVS and CDR2 FQNEAQ. Trimming removed 2 bases at V and 2 bases at J, with 10 bases between. CDR3 size: 14 residues. CDR3 in DNA: TGTGCCAGCAGCTTAATTAGCGGTCCCTACGAGCAGTACTTC. This translates into CASSLISGPYEQYF.

The chain couples TRBV2 to TRBJ2-3, with 7 positions matching TRBD2. Unmatched junction bases numbered 0, after V lost 4 bases and J lost 2 bases. The CDR3 loop spans 13 amino acids. Germline V gene sequence: CDR1 SNHLY, CDR2 FYNNEI. CDR3 residues: CASSGDYTDTQYF. The CDR3 DNA follows: TGTGCCAGCAGTGGGGACTACACAGATACGCAGTATTTT.

The chain has TRBV5-1 and TRBJ2-5; D is unclear. This CDR3 is built from 13 residues. Trimming stripped 0 bases from V and 4 bases from J, with 7 bases between. The germline CDR1 and CDR2 sequences are SGHRS and YFSETQ. The CDR3: CASSLEARETQYF. DNA of the CDR3: TGCGCCAGCAGCTTGGAGGCACGAGAGACCCAGTACTTC.

The count of this clone is one. The rearrangement uses TRBV5-1 and TRBJ2-5, with D unclear. The CDR3 has 14 amino acids. V lost 0 bases to trimming and J lost 2 bases, with 8 bases between them. The germline gives CDR1 SGHRS, CDR2 YFSETQ. CDR3 sequence reads: CASSLEGTQETQYF. CDR3 DNA sequence: TGCGCCAGCAGCTTGGAGGGTACTCAAGAGACCCAGTACTTC.

Notes on this clone: One end of the junction fails to match germline, which may point to a read error. The rearrangement uses TRBV7-9 and TRBJ1-4, with 8 bases identical to TRBD1. Germline CDR1 reads SEHNR; CDR2 reads FQNEAQ (reference sequence). This CDR3 comprises 15 residues. CDR3: CASSLGDRRNENLFF. DNA of the CDR3: TGTGCCAGCAGCTTAGGGGACAGGAGGAATGAAAATCTGTTTTTT.

This clone was recorded only once. The chain employs TRBV5-1 and TRBJ2-3; 11 nucleotides align to TRBD2. J lost 0 bases, V lost 0 bases, and 3 bases had no gene match. This CDR3 is 17 amino acids long. Germline V CDR1 and CDR2: SGHRS, YFSETQ. The CDR3 nucleotides read TGCGCCAGCAGCTTGGCACTAGCGGGAGCTAGCACAGATACGCAGTATTTT. It specifies CASSLALAGASTDTQYF.

CDR3 coding DNA: TGCGCCAGCAGCCCACGACTAGCGGGAGGGCTAAGCACAGATACGCAGTATTTT. This translates into CASSPRLAGGLSTDTQYF. The chain has TRBV4-1 and TRBJ2-3; 14 nucleotides match TRBD2. This CDR3 is 18 amino acids long. The V gene's germline CDR1 is MGHRA and CDR2 YSYEKL. Losses at the gene ends were 4 bases for V and 0 bases for J; bases not matched to a gene: 6.

The rearrangement uses TRBV14 and TRBJ2-2; possibly TRBD2 for D (5 bases). The V end was cut by 2 bases, the J end by 0 bases, with 7 bases between. The germline CDR1 and CDR2 sequences are SGHDN and FVKESK. CDR3 length: 15 amino acids. DNA for the CDR3: TGTGCCAGCAGCCAACTACTAGCGAACACCGGGGAGCTGTTTTTT. As protein: CASSQLLANTGELFF.

The chain combines TRBV30 with TRBJ2-7; 7 nucleotides line up with TRBD2. Germline V gene lookup returns CDR1 GTSNPN and CDR2 SVGIG (reference sequence). Germline trimming cut 1 base from V and 0 bases from J; bases unmatched to any gene: 0. The CDR3 length is 13 residues. CDR3 coding DNA: TGTGCCTGGAGTGGGACTAGCTCCTACGAGCAGTACTTC. This encodes CAWSGTSSYEQYF. Combining the CDR3 with reference TRBV30 and TRBJ2-7 gives the whole variable domain SQTIHQWPATLVQPVGSPLSLECTVEGTSNPNLYWYRQAAGRGLQLLFYSVGIGQISSEVPQNLSASRPQDRQFILSSKKLLLSDSGFYLCAWSGTSSYEQYFGPGTRLTVT.

The chain uses TRBV7-9 and TRBJ1-1, with TRBD1 matching over 8 bases. In germline, CDR1 is SEHNR, CDR2 FQNEAQ (reference sequence). Unmatched junction bases numbered 15, after V lost 4 bases and J lost 11 bases. This CDR3 has 15 amino acids. For the CDR3, the DNA is TGTGCCAGCAGCTCAGAAACAACAGGGGGTTTTTTTGCTTTCTTT. This gives the protein CASSSETTGGFFAFF.

This chain connects TRBV19 to TRBJ2-7; 9 bases align to TRBD1. This CDR3 comprises 15 residues. Germline CDR1 LNHDA, CDR2 SQIVND (reference sequence). The V and J ends lost 5 bases and 2 bases, in that order; junction bases with no gene match: 7. CDR3 sequence: CASSLGTGRTYEQYF. Here the CDR3 DNA reads TGTGCCAGTAGTCTAGGGACAGGGAGAACCTACGAGCAGTACTTC. Combining the CDR3 with reference TRBV19 and TRBJ2-7 gives the whole variable domain DGGITQSPKYLFRKEGQNVTLSCEQNLNHDAMYWYRQDPGQGLRLIYYSQIVNDFQKGDIAEGYSVSREKKESFPLTVTSAQKNPTAFYLCASSLGTGRTYEQYFGPGTRLTVT.